Listed here is a single TCR beta chain. Source study methods: Estimation of nucleated cell counts was performed using reference gene primer amplification. TCRdb's copy holds only in-frame clones and misses some; the assay was immunoSEQ multiplex PCR. The V and J calls and clone size are taken from that table; D and trimming were inferred from the DNA. The repertoire holds 80,000 to 130,000 clones, 88% seen once, with roughly 6% in the top ten. The sample comes from a study of blood T cell repertoires in COVID-19. Study information: Sites across the United States, Italy and Spain contributed samples from acute and convalescent COVID-19. Nucleic acid was either cDNA or gDNA, and it came from T cells, B-cell-depleted T cells, or PBMCs.

Material for sequencing was peripheral blood. The TCR originated in a woman aged 55-69 years with acute or convalescent COVID-19.

The CDR3 spells CASSSDTYQPQHF. In nucleotides, the CDR3 is TGTGCCAGCAGTTCGGACACTTATCAGCCCCAGCATTTT. V gene TRBV12-3 or TRBV12-4 combines with J gene TRBJ1-5; possibly TRBD1 for D (5 bases). V gave up 4 bases and J gave up 5 bases, with 9 bases separating them. The CDR3 totals 13 residues.